A selection of T cell receptor beta chains follows, all from one sample in a study of blood T cell repertoires in COVID-19. Sequenced by immunoSEQ multiplex PCR; TCRdb stores in-frame clones only, minus some. This repertoire shows more than 90,000 clones, about 90% found once; its top ten account for 9.5% to 13%. Material: peripheral blood. The origin of the receptors is a woman aged 25 to 39 with acute or convalescent COVID-19. CDR3s include the opening cysteine and the closing phenylalanine or tryptophan. The D gene is left open where the match is weak. Rows may omit the clone size; those that give it use once, few, many or a size class.

j_gene | abundance | len | d_gene | v_gene | CDR3nt | CDR3aa
TRBJ1-1 | . | 13 | . | TRBV5-1 | TGCGCCAGCAGCCAGGGACAGAACACTGAAGCTTTCTTT | CASSQGQNTEAFF
TRBJ2-7 | once | 14 | . | TRBV10-1 | TGCGCCAGCAGTGACGGTACAGCCGACTACGAGCAGTACTTC | CASSDGTADYEQYF
TRBJ1-2 | . | 14 | . | TRBV7-9 | TGTGCCAGCAGACCCTCGGGGAGTAACTATGGCTACACCTTC | CASRPSGSNYGYTF
TRBJ1-5 | . | 15 | TRBD1 | TRBV5-1 | TGCGCCAGCAGCTTGACAGGGGCGCGGAATCAGCCCCAGCATTTT | CASSLTGARNQPQHF
TRBJ2-2 | . | 17 | TRBD1 | TRBV5-1 | TGCGCCAGCAGCGTCTTCACAGGGGGCTCGAACACCGGGGAGCTGTTTTTT | CASSVFTGGSNTGELFF
TRBJ2-7 | . | 14 | . | TRBV4-1 | TGCGCCAGCAGCCGGGTCCAGGTTGGCTACGAGCAGTACTTC | CASSRVQVGYEQYF
TRBJ2-1 | . | 16 | . | TRBV5-1 | TGCGCCAGCAGCTTGGACTTTAGCGGAATCCCCAATGAGCAGTTCTTC | CASSLDFSGIPNEQFF
TRBJ1-2 | . | 13 | . | TRBV5-4 | TGTGCCAGCAGCCTTGGGGGGGCGCGAGGCTACACCTTC | CASSLGGARGYTF
TRBJ1-5 | . | 16 | TRBD1 | TRBV14 | TGTGCCAGCAGCCAAATCGACAGGGGACAGGTTCAGCCCCAGCATTTT | CASSQIDRGQVQPQHF
TRBJ2-2 | . | 17 | . | TRBV19 | TGTGCCAGTAGTATATCGGGTCGGGCAGGGGACACCGGGGAGCTGTTTTTT | CASSISGRAGDTGELFF
TRBJ2-7 | . | 14 | . | TRBV6-5 | TGTGCCAGCACACCCTCAATAGCTGGGTACGAGCAGTACTTC | CASTPSIAGYEQYF
TRBJ1-6 | . | 13 | . | TRBV7-9 | TGTGCCAGCAGCCCTGTTGCAGATTCACCCCTCCACTTT | CASSPVADSPLHF
TRBJ2-7 | once | 14 | TRBD1 | TRBV7-8 | TGTGCCAGCAGCGACCGGGACAGGGCCTACGAGCAGTACTTC | CASSDRDRAYEQYF
TRBJ1-5 | . | 14 | TRBD1 | TRBV5-1 | TGCGCCAGCAGCCTTACAGGGGGAGGTCAGCCCCAGCATTTT | CASSLTGGGQPQHF
TRBJ2-3 | . | 16 | TRBD2 | TRBV11-2 | TGTGCCAGCAAACCCTTAGCGGGGGGGCCGGCAGATACGCAGTATTTT | CASKPLAGGPADTQYF
TRBJ1-1 | . | 12 | . | TRBV12-3/TRBV12-4 | TGTGCCAGCAGTCCAACTGGCACTGAAGCTTTCTTT | CASSPTGTEAFF
TRBJ2-7 | . | 15 | TRBD1 | TRBV5-1 | TGCGCCAGCAGCTGGATGGGACAGGGGGCTTACGAGCAGTACTTC | CASSWMGQGAYEQYF
TRBJ2-2 | . | 16 | TRBD2 | TRBV5-1 | TGCGCCAGCAGCTTTTTAGCGGGGGACCCTTCCGGGGAGCTGTTTTTT | CASSFLAGDPSGELFF
TRBJ2-7 | . | 12 | . | TRBV18 | TGTGCCAGCTCACACAGAACCTACGAGCAGTACTTC | CASSHRTYEQYF
TRBJ1-2 | . | 16 | TRBD1 | TRBV5-1 | TGCGCCAGCAGCTTGGAGACAGGGGGGGTCCGAAAAGGCTACACCTTC | CASSLETGGVRKGYTF
TRBJ1-2 | . | 14 | . | TRBV28 | TGTGCCAGCCGCTCTCCAGGGGCTAGCTATGGCTACACCTTC | CASRSPGASYGYTF
TRBJ2-7 | once | 15 | . | TRBV4-2 | TGTGCCAGCAGCCAGGCGGATTCTAGCTCCTACGAGCAGTACTTC | CASSQADSSSYEQYF
TRBJ2-3 | . | 19 | TRBD2 | TRBV7-9 | TGTGCCAGCAGCTTAGGAAATCTTAGCGGGGGGCCCCGCACAGATACGCAGTATTTT | CASSLGNLSGGPRTDTQYF
TRBJ2-5 | once | 15 | . | TRBV5-1 | TGCGCCAGCAGCTTGGCGGCAGGGGCGAGAGAGACCCAGTACTTC | CASSLAAGARETQYF
TRBJ1-1 | . | 14 | . | TRBV11-2 | TGTGCCAGCAGCTTATTATCCAGTCACACTGAAGCTTTCTTT | CASSLLSSHTEAFF
TRBJ1-2 | . | 14 | TRBD1 | TRBV5-6 | TGTGCCAGCAGCAGGGACAGGATTAACTATGGCTACACCTTC | CASSRDRINYGYTF
TRBJ1-1 | . | 14 | TRBD1 | TRBV7-9 | TGTGCCAGCACCAAGGACAGGGGGAGAACTGAAGCTTTCTTT | CASTKDRGRTEAFF
TRBJ2-1 | . | 13 | . | TRBV28 | TGTGCCAGCAGTTCTCCATATAGTGATGAGCAGTTCTTC | CASSSPYSDEQFF